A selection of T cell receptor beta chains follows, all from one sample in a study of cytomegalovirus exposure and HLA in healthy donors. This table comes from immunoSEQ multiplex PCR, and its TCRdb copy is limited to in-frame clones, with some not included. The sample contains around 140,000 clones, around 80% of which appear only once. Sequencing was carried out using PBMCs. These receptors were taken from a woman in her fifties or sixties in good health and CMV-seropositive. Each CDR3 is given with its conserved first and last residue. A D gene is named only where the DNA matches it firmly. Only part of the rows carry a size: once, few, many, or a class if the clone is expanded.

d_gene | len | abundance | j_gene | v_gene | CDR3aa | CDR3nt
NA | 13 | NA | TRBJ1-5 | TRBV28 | CASSLTRYQPQHF | TGTGCCAGCAGTTTAACTCGATATCAGCCCCAGCATTTT
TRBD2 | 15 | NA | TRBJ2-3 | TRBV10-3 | CAISVQTSGTDTQYF | TGTGCCATCAGTGTTCAGACTAGCGGCACAGATACGCAGTATTTT
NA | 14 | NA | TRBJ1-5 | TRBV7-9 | CASSLSSGNQPQHF | TGTGCCAGCAGCTTATCCAGCGGCAATCAGCCCCAGCATTTT
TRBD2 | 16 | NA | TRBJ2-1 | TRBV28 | CASSLRTSGVLNEQFF | TGTGCCAGCAGTTTAAGGACTAGCGGGGTTCTAAATGAGCAGTTCTTC
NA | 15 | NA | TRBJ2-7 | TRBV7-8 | CASSLEYDFSYEQYF | TGTGCCAGCAGCTTGGAGTACGACTTTTCCTACGAGCAGTACTTC
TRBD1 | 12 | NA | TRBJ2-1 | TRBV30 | CAWSARTGTFFF | TGTGCCTGGAGTGCCCGGACAGGGACTTTTTTCTTC
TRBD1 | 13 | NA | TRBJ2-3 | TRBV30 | CAWNGQGADTQYF | TGTGCCTGGAACGGACAGGGAGCAGATACGCAGTATTTT
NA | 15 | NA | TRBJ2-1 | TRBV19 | CASSLTRPVGNEQFF | TGTGCCAGTAGTCTGACTAGACCAGTCGGCAATGAGCAGTTCTTC
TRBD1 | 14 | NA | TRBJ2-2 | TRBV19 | CASSRTGRTGELFF | TGTGCCAGTTCTAGGACAGGGCGGACCGGGGAGCTGTTTTTT
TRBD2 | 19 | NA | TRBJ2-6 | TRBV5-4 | CASSLGLVAGNSGANVLTF | TGTGCCAGCAGCTTGGGGTTGGTAGCGGGGAACTCTGGGGCCAACGTCCTGACTTTC
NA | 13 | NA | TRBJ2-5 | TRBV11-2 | CASSLGYKETQYF | TGTGCCAGCAGCCTAGGCTATAAGGAGACCCAGTACTTC
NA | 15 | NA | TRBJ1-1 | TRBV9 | CASSEQDTTGTEAFF | TGTGCCAGCAGCGAACAGGACACGACCGGGACTGAAGCTTTCTTT
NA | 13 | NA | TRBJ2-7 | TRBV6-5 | CASRTRGIYEQYF | TGTGCCAGCAGAACCCGGGGGATTTACGAGCAGTACTTC
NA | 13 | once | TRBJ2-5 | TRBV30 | CAWSGGAAETQYF | TGTGCCTGGAGTGGGGGAGCAGCAGAGACCCAGTACTTC
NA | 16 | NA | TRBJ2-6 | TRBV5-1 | CASSRGQFSGANVLTF | TGCGCCAGCAGCCGCGGACAGTTCTCTGGGGCCAACGTCCTGACTTTC
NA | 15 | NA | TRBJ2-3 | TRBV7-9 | CASSLGSGRTDTQYF | TGTGCCAGCAGCTTAGGGAGCGGGCGCACAGATACGCAGTATTTT
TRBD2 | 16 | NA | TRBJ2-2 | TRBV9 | CASSEAGTSTSGELFF | TGTGCCAGCAGCGAAGCCGGGACTAGCACGTCCGGGGAGCTGTTTTTT
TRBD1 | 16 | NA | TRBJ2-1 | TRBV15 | CATSRGGGRGQNEQFF | TGTGCCACCAGCAGAGGTGGGGGACGGGGACAGAATGAGCAGTTCTTC
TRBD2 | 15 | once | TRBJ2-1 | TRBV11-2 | CASSQLANSYNEQFF | TGTGCCAGCAGCCAACTAGCGAACTCCTACAATGAGCAGTTCTTC
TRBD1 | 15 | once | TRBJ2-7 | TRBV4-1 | CASSRGTGGSYEQYF | TGCGCCAGCAGCCGCGGGACAGGGGGATCCTACGAGCAGTACTTC
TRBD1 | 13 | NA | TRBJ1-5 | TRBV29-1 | CSVGQGRNQPQHF | TGCAGCGTTGGACAGGGGAGAAATCAGCCCCAGCATTTT
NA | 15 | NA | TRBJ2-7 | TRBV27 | CASSLWGDSSYEQYF | TGTGCCAGCAGTTTATGGGGGGACAGTTCCTACGAGCAGTACTTC
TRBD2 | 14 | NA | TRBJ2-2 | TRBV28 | CASSYTTSAGELFF | TGTGCCAGCAGCTATACGACTAGCGCCGGGGAGCTGTTTTTT
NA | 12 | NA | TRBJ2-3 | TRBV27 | CASGALTDTQYF | TGTGCCAGCGGGGCGCTGACAGATACGCAGTATTTT
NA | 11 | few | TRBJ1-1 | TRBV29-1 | CSVVGGTEAFF | TGCAGCGTTGTTGGAGGCACTGAAGCTTTCTTT
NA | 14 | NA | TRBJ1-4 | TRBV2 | CASSGASTNEKLFF | TGTGCCAGCAGTGGGGCGTCAACTAATGAAAAACTGTTTTTT
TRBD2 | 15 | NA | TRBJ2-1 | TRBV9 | CASSVGGSVYNEQFF | TGTGCCAGCAGCGTAGGCGGGAGTGTTTACAATGAGCAGTTCTTC
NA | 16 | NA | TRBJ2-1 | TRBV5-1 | CASSLAGKEGYNEQFF | TGCGCCAGCAGCTTGGCGGGTAAGGAGGGGTACAATGAGCAGTTCTTC
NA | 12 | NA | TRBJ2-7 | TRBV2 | CASSERSYEQYF | TGTGCCAGCAGTGAGAGATCCTACGAGCAGTACTTC
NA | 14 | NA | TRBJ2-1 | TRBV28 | CASSLGGGGNEQFF | TGTGCCAGCAGTTTGGGGGGAGGTGGTAATGAGCAGTTCTTC
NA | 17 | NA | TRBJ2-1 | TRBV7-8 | CASSSPRQVSSYNEQFF | TGTGCCAGCAGCTCTCCAAGACAGGTCAGCTCCTACAATGAGCAGTTCTTC
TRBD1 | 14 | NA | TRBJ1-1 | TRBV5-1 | CASSLGQDRGEAFF | TGCGCCAGCAGCCTGGGACAGGATAGGGGAGAAGCTTTCTTT
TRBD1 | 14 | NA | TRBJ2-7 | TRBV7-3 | CASSFGPQGDEQYF | TGTGCCAGCAGCTTCGGTCCCCAGGGGGACGAGCAGTACTTC
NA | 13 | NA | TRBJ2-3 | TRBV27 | CASSLGTTDTQYF | TGTGCCAGCAGTTTAGGGACTACAGATACGCAGTATTTT
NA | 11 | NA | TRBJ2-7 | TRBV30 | CARGFRNEQYF | TGTGCAAGGGGGTTTCGCAACGAGCAGTACTTC
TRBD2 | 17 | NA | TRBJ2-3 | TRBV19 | CASSPPLAGGSTDTQYF | TGTGCCAGTAGTCCGCCCTTAGCGGGAGGGAGCACAGATACGCAGTATTTT
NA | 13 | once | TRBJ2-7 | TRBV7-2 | CASSLGARYEQYF | TGTGCCAGCAGCTTAGGTGCGCGGTACGAGCAGTACTTC
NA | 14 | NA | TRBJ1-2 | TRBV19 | CASSMDSVIYGYTF | TGTGCCAGTAGTATGGACAGTGTAATCTATGGCTACACCTTC
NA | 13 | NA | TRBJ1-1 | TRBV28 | CASSSGGTPLTFF | TGTGCCAGCAGTTCCGGGGGGACCCCGTTAACTTTCTTT